This paragraph covers one T cell receptor beta chain sequence. CDR1 and CDR2 (germline): SGHRS, YFSETQ. This CDR3 has 14 residues. Deletions cut 4 bases from V and 4 bases from J, with 12 bases between. This record comes from a study of cytomegalovirus exposure and HLA in healthy donors. The PCR used 60 Vbeta and 13 Jbeta primers. Sequencing was performed with immunoSEQ multiplex PCR; in TCRdb, only in-frame clones are kept and a portion is missing. This repertoire shows tens of thousands of clones, 55% to 75% found once; its top ten account for 9% to 13%. This receptor was taken from a middle-aged woman in good health and CMV-seropositive. The sequenced sample was PBMCs. V gene TRBV5-1 combines with J gene TRBJ1-3; D is uncertain. This chain's CDR3 is CASSAEGSGNTIYF. CDR3 DNA: TGCGCCAGCAGCGCCGAGGGTTCAGGAAACACCATATATTTT. Combining the CDR3 with reference TRBV5-1 and TRBJ1-3 gives the whole variable domain KAGVTQTPRYLIKTRGQQVTLSCSPISGHRSVSWYQQTPGQGLQFLFEYFSETQRNKGNFPGRFSGRQFSNSRSEMNVSTLELGDSALYLCASSAEGSGNTIYFGEGSWLTVV.